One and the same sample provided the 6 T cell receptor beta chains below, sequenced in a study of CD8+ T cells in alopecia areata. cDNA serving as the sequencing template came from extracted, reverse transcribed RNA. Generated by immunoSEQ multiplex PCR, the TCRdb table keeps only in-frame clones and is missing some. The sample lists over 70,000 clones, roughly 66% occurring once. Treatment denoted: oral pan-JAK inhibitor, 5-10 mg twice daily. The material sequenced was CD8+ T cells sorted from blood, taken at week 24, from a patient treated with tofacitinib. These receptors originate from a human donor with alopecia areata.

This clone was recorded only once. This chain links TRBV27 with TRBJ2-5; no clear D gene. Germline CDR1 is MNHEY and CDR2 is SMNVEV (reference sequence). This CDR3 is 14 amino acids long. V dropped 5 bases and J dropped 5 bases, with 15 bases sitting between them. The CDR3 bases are TGTGCCAGCAGTGGTGCCCCCAACGCGGAGACCCAGTACTTC. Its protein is CASSGAPNAETQYF.

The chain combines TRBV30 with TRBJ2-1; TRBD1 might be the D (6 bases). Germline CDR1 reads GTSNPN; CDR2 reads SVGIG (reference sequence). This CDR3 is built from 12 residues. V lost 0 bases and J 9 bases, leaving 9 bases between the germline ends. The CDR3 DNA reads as TGTGCCTGGAGTGTAGGGGGTATTGAGCAGTTCTTC. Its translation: CAWSVGGIEQFF.

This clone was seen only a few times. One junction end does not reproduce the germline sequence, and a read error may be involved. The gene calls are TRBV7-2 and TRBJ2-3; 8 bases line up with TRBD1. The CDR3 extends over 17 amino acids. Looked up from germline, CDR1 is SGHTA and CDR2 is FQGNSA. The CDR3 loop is CASSQALPGQGTDTQYF. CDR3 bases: TGCGCCAGCAGCCAAGCGCTCCCGGGACAGGGCACAGATACGCAGTATTTT. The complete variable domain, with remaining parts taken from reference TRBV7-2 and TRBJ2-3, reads GAGVSQSPSNKVTEKGKDVELRCDPISGHTALYWYRQSLGQGLEFLIYFQGNSAPDKSGLPSDRFSAERTGGSVSTLTIQRTQQEDSAVYLCASSQALPGQGTDTQYFGPGTRLTVL.

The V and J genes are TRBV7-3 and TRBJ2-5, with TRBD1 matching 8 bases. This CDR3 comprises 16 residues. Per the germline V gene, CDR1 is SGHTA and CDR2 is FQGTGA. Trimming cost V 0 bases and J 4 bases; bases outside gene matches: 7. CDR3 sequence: CASSLTRRTGRETQYF. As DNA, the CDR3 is TGTGCCAGCAGCTTAACGAGGAGGACAGGGAGAGAGACCCAGTACTTC.

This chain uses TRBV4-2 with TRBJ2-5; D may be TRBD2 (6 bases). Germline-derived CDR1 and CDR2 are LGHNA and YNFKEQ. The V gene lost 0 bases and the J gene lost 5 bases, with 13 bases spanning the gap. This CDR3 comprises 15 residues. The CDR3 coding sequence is TGTGCCAGCAGCCAAGAAAACCGGGGGTTGGAGACCCAGTACTTC. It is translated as CASSQENRGLETQYF.

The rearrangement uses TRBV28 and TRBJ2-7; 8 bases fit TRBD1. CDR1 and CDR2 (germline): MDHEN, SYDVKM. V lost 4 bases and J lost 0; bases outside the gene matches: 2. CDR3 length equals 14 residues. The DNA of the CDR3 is TGTGCCAGCAGTTACAGGGGGTCCTCCTACGAGCAGTACTTC. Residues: CASSYRGSSYEQYF.